Listed here are 29 T cell receptor beta chains from one sample, sequenced in a study of cytotoxic CD8 clonotypes in ibrutinib-treated CLL. Sequencing used immunoSEQ multiplex PCR; TCRdb keeps in-frame clones, though not all of them. Here the sample spans 150,000 to 200,000 clones, 55% to 85% being singletons. The sample was PBMCs, taken after 24 months of ibrutinib treatment. These receptors were collected from a human donor with chronic lymphocytic leukemia.

The chain has TRBV6-5 and TRBJ1-4, with D perhaps TRBD1 (6 bases). The V and J ends lost 4 bases and 5 bases respectively, with 17 bases between them. This CDR3 has 16 amino acids. Germline V gives CDR1 MNHEY, CDR2 SVGAGI. The CDR3 DNA follows: TGTGCCAGCAGTTTACCTGGACAGCTCGGCAATGAAAAACTGTTTTTT. The encoded protein is CASSLPGQLGNEKLFF.

The genes are TRBV27 and TRBJ1-2, with a tentative D call TRBD1 (5 bases). The CDR3 contains 17 residues. Trimming removed 5 bases at V and 0 bases at J, with 19 bases between. The germline V gene has CDR1 MNHEY and CDR2 SMNVEV (reference sequence). The CDR3 DNA reads as TGTGCCAGCAGTCGAAACTACCCGACAGATACTAACTATGGCTACACCTTC. Its protein product is CASSRNYPTDTNYGYTF.

J is TRBJ2-7 and V is TRBV15, with TRBD2 as a possible D gene (5 bases). Looked up from germline, CDR1 is LNHNV and CDR2 is YYDKDF (reference sequence). The CDR3 consists of 14 residues. Trimming pared 5 bases from V and 2 bases from J, leaving 13 bases between. This chain's CDR3 is CATSRRRETYEQYF. CDR3 coding DNA: TGTGCCACCAGCCGACGCCGGGAAACCTACGAGCAGTACTTC.

This CDR3 reads CATRVNRGGTEAFF. The CDR3 DNA sequence: TGTGCCACCAGAGTTAACAGGGGCGGCACTGAAGCTTTCTTT. V is TRBV15 and J is TRBJ1-1, with 7 nucleotides matching TRBD1. Looked up from germline, CDR1 is LNHNV and CDR2 is YYDKDF (reference sequence). There are 14 residues in the CDR3. Losses at the gene ends were 6 bases for V and 4 bases for J; bases not matched to a gene: 8.

The V gene is TRBV28, the J gene TRBJ2-1; 10 bases are a match to TRBD2. J was trimmed by 11 bases and V by 4 bases; bases with no gene match: 11. The CDR3 is made up of 15 amino acids. CDR1 and CDR2 from the germline V gene are MDHEN and SYDVKM. The CDR3 DNA reads as TGTGCCAGCAGTTCTAGCGGGAGTTCCTACCAACAGCAGTTCTTC. As protein: CASSSSGSSYQQQFF.

The gene calls are TRBV11-2 and TRBJ2-2, with D tentatively TRBD2 (5 bases). CDR1 is SGHAT and CDR2 is FQNNGV in the germline V gene. CDR3 length: 14 residues. V lost 1 base and J lost 7, with 10 bases in between. The CDR3: CASSLVLASGELFF. Here the CDR3 DNA reads TGTGCCAGCAGCTTAGTGCTAGCTAGCGGGGAGCTGTTTTTT.

The rearrangement uses TRBV7-8 and TRBJ2-1; weak D call: TRBD2 (5 bases). CDR3 length: 14 amino acids. CDR1 is SGHVS, CDR2 FQNEAQ, per germline. The V gene lost 1 base and the J gene lost 7 bases, with 11 bases spanning the gap. The CDR3 bases are TGTGCCAGCAGCTTAGTATCCGGGGTAAATGAGCAGTTCTTC. Translation: CASSLVSGVNEQFF.

Only a few counts were recorded for this clone. This chain joins TRBV11-2 and TRBJ1-3; D possibly corresponds to TRBD1 (6 bases). V was pared by 1 base and J by 1 base, with 11 bases between. Germline values: CDR1 SGHAT, CDR2 FQNNGV. This CDR3 region has 16 residues. In nucleotides, the CDR3 is TGTGCCAGCAGCTTAGTAGGGGGGCAATCTGGAAACACCATATATTTT. As protein: CASSLVGGQSGNTIYF.

The chain is built from TRBV6-6 and TRBJ2-7; possible D gene TRBD1, 6 bases. The CDR3 extends over 16 amino acids. Germline lookup yields CDR1 MNHNY and CDR2 SVGAGI (reference sequence). Trimming took off 5 bases at V and 3 bases at J, with 20 bases between the two ends. CDR3 nucleotides: TGTGCCAGCAGTACAGGGCCCACAGGAGGACGCTACGAGCAGTACTTC. It encodes CASSTGPTGGRYEQYF.

The chain recombines TRBV11-2 with TRBJ2-2; D is perhaps TRBD1 (6 bases). This CDR3 region has 15 residues. Trimming removed 4 bases at V and 0 bases at J, with 9 bases between. The germline gives CDR1 SGHAT, CDR2 FQNNGV. DNA for the CDR3: TGTGCCAGCAGCTGGACAGCCGCGAACACCGGGGAGCTGTTTTTT. Its protein is CASSWTAANTGELFF.

V is TRBV28 and J is TRBJ1-2; D unclear. V shed 2 bases and J shed 8 bases, with 6 bases lying between them. The CDR3 has 11 residues. Germline loops: CDR1 MDHEN, CDR2 SYDVKM. DNA of the CDR3: TGTGCCAGCAGTTTACTGGGGGGCTACACCTTC. Its protein product is CASSLLGGYTF.

This clone showed up just once. This chain joins TRBV12-2 and TRBJ2-7; whether TRBD2, the table's D call, matches the DNA was not checked. TRBV12-2 is a pseudogene. This CDR3 is built from 16 residues. The chain's CDR3 is CASRLVLADYFDEQYF. CDR3 nucleotide sequence: TGTGCAAGTCGCTTAGTTCTCGCGGATTACTTCGACGAGCAGTACTTC.

V gene TRBV9 combines with J gene TRBJ2-7, with 10 bases identical to TRBD2. The V and J ends lost 0 bases and 3 bases, in that order; junction bases with no gene match: 3. The germline V gene has CDR1 SGDLS and CDR2 YYNGEE. The length of the CDR3 is 15 residues. CDR3 residues: CASSVGASGSYEQYF. In DNA, the CDR3 is TGTGCCAGCAGCGTAGGGGCTAGCGGGAGCTACGAGCAGTACTTC.

In DNA form, the CDR3 reads TGTGCCACCAGCAGTATGGGACAGGGTCTAGGAGAGCAGTTCTTC. This translates into CATSSMGQGLGEQFF. The chain joins TRBV15 to TRBJ2-1, with 9 bases fitting TRBD1. This CDR3 comprises 15 residues. Per the germline V gene, CDR1 is LNHNV and CDR2 is YYDKDF (reference sequence). V lost 3 bases and J lost 10; bases outside the gene matches: 10.

This clone turned up a few times. The genes are TRBV7-2 and TRBJ2-1; TRBD2 matches 8 bases. Trimming removed 0 bases from V and 7 bases from J; junction bases left unmatched: 5. The germline V gene encodes CDR1 SGHTA and CDR2 FQGNSA. CDR3 length equals 15 residues. CDR3: CASSLASGGENEQFF. CDR3 nucleotide sequence: TGTGCCAGCAGCTTAGCGTCCGGGGGGGAAAATGAGCAGTTCTTC.

This clone was found a few times. The chain joins TRBV27 to TRBJ1-4; maybe TRBD1 (6 bases). This CDR3 spans 14 amino acids. Trimming took off 5 bases at V and 6 bases at J, with 13 bases between the two ends. Germline-derived CDR1 and CDR2 are MNHEY and SMNVEV (reference sequence). CDR3 residues: CASSLRGIHEKLFF. CDR3 coding DNA: TGTGCCAGCAGTCTCAGGGGTATTCATGAAAAACTGTTTTTT.

The chain joins TRBV18 to TRBJ1-2; maybe TRBD1 (6 bases). Looked up from germline, CDR1 is KGHSH and CDR2 is LQKENI. The CDR3 runs to 13 residues. Trimming took 3 bases from V and 7 from J, leaving 12 bases between them. The CDR3 spells CASSPDRRRGYTF. The CDR3 DNA reads as TGTGCCAGCTCACCTGACAGGCGGCGTGGCTACACCTTC.

V and J are TRBV7-6 and TRBJ2-3; D is possibly TRBD1 (6 bases). The CDR3 extends over 15 amino acids. The germline V and J ends were trimmed by 6 bases and 1 base, with 14 bases remaining between them. Germline assignment: CDR1 SGHVS and CDR2 FNYEAQ. DNA of the CDR3: TGTGCCAGCAGATCAGGGGCGTGGGGCACAGATACGCAGTATTTT. It translates to CASRSGAWGTDTQYF.

This CDR3 is CATSRDPGGIYEQYF. DNA for the CDR3: TGTGCCACCAGCAGAGATCCAGGGGGCATTTACGAGCAGTACTTC. The rearrangement joins TRBV15 to TRBJ2-7; 8 bases agree with TRBD1. The germline V gene has CDR1 LNHNV and CDR2 YYDKDF (reference sequence). CDR3 length: 15 residues. Trimming at V came to 0 bases and at J to 4 bases, leaving 5 bases not matched to a gene. The full variable domain, its missing parts supplied by reference TRBV15 and TRBJ2-7, is DAMVIQNPRYQVTQFGKPVTLSCSQTLNHNVMYWYQQKSSQAPKLLFHYYDKDFNNEADTPDNFQSRRPNTSFCFLDIRSPGLGDTAMYLCATSRDPGGIYEQYFGPGTRLTVT.

The J gene is TRBJ1-2, the V gene TRBV28; no definite D call. The CDR3 spans 13 residues. CDR1 and CDR2 (germline): MDHEN, SYDVKM. Trimming stripped 4 bases from V and 5 bases from J, with 11 bases between. This chain's CDR3 is CASSSYNGYGYTF. DNA of the CDR3: TGTGCCAGCAGTTCATACAACGGATATGGCTACACCTTC.

The gene calls are TRBV4-1 and TRBJ2-3; D gene ambiguous. Trimming took 3 bases from V and 3 from J, leaving 4 bases between them. Looked up from germline, CDR1 is MGHRA and CDR2 is YSYEKL. CDR3 length equals 12 residues. The CDR3 is CASSQLTDTQYF. CDR3 DNA sequence: TGCGCCAGCAGCCAGTTGACAGATACGCAGTATTTT.

There are a few counts of this clone. This chain connects TRBV30 to TRBJ1-1, with 8 positions matching TRBD1. CDR3 size: 14 residues. Germline V lookup: CDR1 GTSNPN, CDR2 SVGIG (reference sequence). Unmatched junction bases numbered 8, after V lost 3 bases and J lost 5 bases. In DNA form, the CDR3 reads TGTGCCTGGAGAAGACAGGGGAGCCGGACTGAAGCTTTCTTT. This codes for CAWRRQGSRTEAFF.

CDR3 sequence reads: CATAWGDGEKLFF. The CDR3 DNA reads TGTGCCACCGCGTGGGGGGATGGTGAAAAACTGTTTTTT. The rearrangement joins TRBV7-9 to TRBJ1-4; D might be TRBD1 (5 bases). With 10 bases removed from V and 7 bases from J, the gap between germline ends came to 16 bases. This CDR3 is 13 amino acids long. The germline CDR1 and CDR2 sequences are SEHNR and FQNEAQ (reference sequence).

This rearrangement joins TRBV6-6 to TRBJ1-1; D might be TRBD1 (6 bases). The CDR3 is 15 amino acids. Trimming took 5 bases from V and 2 from J, leaving 15 bases between them. Germline CDR1 and CDR2: MNHNY and SVGAGI (reference sequence). CDR3 loop: CASSPRQASNTEAFF. In DNA, the CDR3 is TGTGCCAGCAGTCCCCGACAGGCCTCCAACACTGAAGCTTTCTTT.

This sequence joins TRBV19 and TRBJ2-5, with D maybe TRBD2 (6 bases). Germline V lookup: CDR1 LNHDA, CDR2 SQIVND (reference sequence). V was shortened by 5 bases and J by 4 bases, with 17 bases between the two germline ends. There are 15 residues in the CDR3. This CDR3 reads CASSRTREEGETQYF. The CDR3 nucleotides are TGTGCCAGTAGTCGTACGCGCGAGGAGGGAGAGACCCAGTACTTC.

The V and J genes are TRBV6-5 and TRBJ2-2; TRBD2 might be the D (7 bases). Looked up from germline, CDR1 is MNHEY and CDR2 is SVGAGI. This CDR3 spans 15 amino acids. V lost 5 bases, J lost 8 bases, and 18 bases lay in between. Here the CDR3 reads CASSPSGGGYGELFF. Here the CDR3 DNA reads TGTGCCAGCAGTCCTAGCGGAGGGGGGTATGGGGAGCTGTTTTTT.

The chain couples TRBV27 to TRBJ1-1; D remains ambiguous. The germline V gene encodes CDR1 MNHEY and CDR2 SMNVEV (reference sequence). This CDR3 spans 13 amino acids. Deletions cut 3 bases from V and 1 base from J, with 6 bases between. As DNA, the CDR3 is TGTGCCAGCAGTTTTCTTGAGAACACTGAAGCTTTCTTT. The encoded protein is CASSFLENTEAFF.

The J gene is TRBJ2-7, the V gene TRBV5-1, with 7 bases identical to TRBD1. V trimming: 4 bases; J trimming: 2 bases; junction bases outside the gene matches: 9. Germline lookup yields CDR1 SGHRS and CDR2 YFSETQ. The CDR3 covers 15 residues. The CDR3 region has the DNA TGCGCCAGCAGCCGGACAGGCCGCAGAACCTACGAGCAGTACTTC. Translation: CASSRTGRRTYEQYF.

This chain joins TRBV29-1 and TRBJ2-1, with 8 bases aligning to TRBD2. Losses at the gene ends were 4 bases for V and 0 bases for J; bases not matched to a gene: 8. The CDR3 spans 16 residues. Germline assignment: CDR1 SQVTM and CDR2 ANQGSEA. In DNA, the CDR3 is TGCAGCGTTGTGGGGAGCGGGAGCAGCTCCTACAATGAGCAGTTCTTC. Its translation is CSVVGSGSSSYNEQFF.